Listed here are 28 T cell receptor beta chains from one sample, sequenced in a study of blood T cells in healthy people across ages. A sample-barcoded 5' primer and a J-beta primer mix were used in a second PCR of roughly 6 to 12 cycles. TCRdb re-analysed the 5' RACE reads in MiXCR, keeping a single row per CDR3 protein. The sample lists 910,000 or so distinct CDR3 sequences; roughly 50% were seen once. The sequencing sample was made of blood. These receptors were obtained from a woman aged 55 to 70 in good health.

There are a few counts of this clonotype. The chain recombines TRBV7-9 with TRBJ2-4; D is ambiguous. V lost 5 bases to trimming and J lost 3 bases, with 8 bases between them. CDR1 is SEHNR and CDR2 is FQNEAQ in the germline V gene (reference sequence). This CDR3 spans 13 amino acids. In nucleotides, the CDR3 is TGTGCCAGCAGCGCTCGCGGCAAAAACATTCAGTACTTC. This translates into CASSARGKNIQYF.

Turning to this clonotype: One end of the junction does not line up with germline, which may come from a read error. V and J are TRBV29-1 and TRBJ1-1; D possibly corresponds to TRBD1 (5 bases). Germline V lookup: CDR1 SQVTM, CDR2 ANQGSEA. There are 11 residues in the CDR3. The CDR3 spells CSLEEGTEAFF. CDR3 DNA sequence: TGCAGCCTTGAAGAGGGGACTGAAGCTTTCTTT.

In this sample, this clonotype turned up once. The chain recombines TRBV21-1 with TRBJ1-1; TRBD1 reflects the table's D call only, with no check against the DNA. TRBV21-1 is a pseudogene locus. The CDR3 extends over 14 amino acids. The DNA for the CDR3 is TGTGCCAGCAGCCCCACGGGGAAGGGGACTGAAGCTTTCTTT. Translation gives CASSPTGKGTEAFF.

The V call is TRBV4-1, the J call TRBJ2-5; 9 bases line up with TRBD1. The V gene end was trimmed by 4 bases and the J gene end by 5 bases; junction bases not matched to a gene: 8. The germline gives CDR1 MGHRA, CDR2 YSYEKL. There are 15 residues in the CDR3. Here the CDR3 reads CASSRTGGGWETQYF. Here the CDR3 DNA reads TGCGCCAGCAGCCGCACAGGGGGCGGGTGGGAGACCCAGTACTTC.

The rearrangement uses TRBV7-7 and TRBJ2-4, with a weak D call TRBD1 (7 bases). The better agreement between TRBJ2-7 and the DNA end casts doubt on the J call. CDR1 is SSHAT and CDR2 is FNYEAQ in the germline V gene (reference sequence). This CDR3 is built from 13 residues. CDR3 protein: CALGGPQGGEQYF. The CDR3 DNA follows: TGTGCCTTGGGTGGGCCCCAGGGGGGCGAGCAGTACTTC.

This clonotype was picked up a small number of times. CDR3 sequence reads: CSARELGTARTYEQYF. The CDR3 region has the DNA TGCAGTGCTAGAGAGTTGGGGACGGCGCGCACCTACGAGCAGTACTTC. V and J are TRBV20-1 and TRBJ2-7; D is possibly TRBD1 or TRBD2 (5 bases each). The germline gives CDR1 DFQATT, CDR2 SNEGSKA (reference sequence). Trimming took 0 bases from V and 2 from J, leaving 17 bases between them. The CDR3 spans 16 residues.

This clonotype appeared once. The CDR3 DNA reads TGTGCCAGCATGGCGGTAAACTATGGCTACACCTTC. This translates into CASMAVNYGYTF. The rearrangement links TRBV28 to TRBJ1-2; D call uncertain. The germline gives CDR1 MDHEN, CDR2 SYDVKM. The CDR3 spans 12 residues. V was pared by 7 bases and J by 2 bases, with 8 bases between.

The rearrangement links TRBV20-1 to TRBJ2-5; D possibly corresponds to TRBD2 (5 bases). There are 13 residues in the CDR3. The germline V gene encodes CDR1 DFQATT and CDR2 SNEGSKA (reference sequence). Trimming pared 5 bases from V and 5 bases from J, leaving 15 bases between. CDR3 in DNA: TGCAGTGCTCTTAGCGAAAATGGGGAGACCCAGTACTTC. Amino acid sequence: CSALSENGETQYF.

This rearrangement joins TRBV7-3 to TRBJ2-7; D is perhaps TRBD2 (5 bases). The germline V and J ends were trimmed by 1 base and 0 bases, with 7 bases remaining between them. This CDR3 comprises 14 residues. Germline V gives CDR1 SGHTA, CDR2 FQGTGA. The CDR3 is CASSLNGNSYEQYF. Written as DNA, the CDR3 is TGTGCCAGCAGCTTAAACGGGAACTCCTACGAGCAGTACTTC.

V is TRBV7-6 and J is TRBJ2-7, with a weak D call TRBD1 (6 bases). CDR1 SGHVS and CDR2 FNYEAQ come from the germline V gene. This CDR3 spans 12 amino acids. Between the trimmed V and J ends, which lost 6 bases and 7 bases, there was a span of 13 bases. This chain's CDR3 is CASSWDTGEQYF. CDR3 nucleotide sequence: TGTGCCAGCAGTTGGGACACCGGGGAGCAGTACTTC.

The table lists this clonotype with a few counts. The gene calls are TRBV6-1 and TRBJ1-6, with D unresolved. Germline V lookup: CDR1 MNHNS, CDR2 SASEGT. This CDR3 contains 15 residues. Trimming pared 1 base from V and 9 bases from J, leaving 13 bases between. CDR3 nucleotide sequence: TGTGCCAGCAGTGAAGACCGGGCCTCTGTTTCACCCCTCCACTTT. This translates into CASSEDRASVSPLHF.

This chain connects TRBV20-1 to TRBJ2-5; 8 nucleotides match TRBD2. The CDR3 is 12 amino acids. Germline assignment: CDR1 DFQATT and CDR2 SNEGSKA (reference sequence). DNA for the CDR3: TGCGGGACTAGTTTTGCTGGAGAGACCCAGTACTTC. It codes for CGTSFAGETQYF.

The gene calls are TRBV10-2 and TRBJ1-5, with a weak D call TRBD1 (6 bases). CDR1 is WSHSY and CDR2 is SAAADI in the germline V gene. CDR3 length: 14 residues. Trimming took 11 bases from V and 0 from J, leaving 14 bases between them. The CDR3: CAGKGQISNQPQHF. In nucleotides, the CDR3 is TGCGCCGGCAAAGGACAGATTAGCAATCAGCCCCAGCATTTT.

CDR3 DNA: TGTGCCAGCAGCGAATTAAGCGGGAGCTCCTACAATGAGCAGTTCTTC. Encoded protein: CASSELSGSSYNEQFF. The chain recombines TRBV2 with TRBJ2-1, with 8 bases lining up with TRBD2. In germline, CDR1 is SNHLY, CDR2 FYNNEI. V was clipped by 6 bases and J by 0 bases; unmatched bases: 7. The CDR3 runs 16 residues. The full variable domain, completed using reference TRBV2 and TRBJ2-1, is EPEVTQTPSHQVTQMGQEVILRCVPISNHLYFYWYRQILGQKVEFLVSFYNNEISEKSEIFDDQFSVERPDGSNFTLKIRSTKLEDSAMYFCASSELSGSSYNEQFFGPGTRLTVL.

The chain combines TRBV12-3 or TRBV12-4 with TRBJ2-7, with 9 bases identical to TRBD2. Germline trimming cut 4 bases from V and 2 bases from J; bases unmatched to any gene: 12. The CDR3 length is 17 residues. The CDR3 DNA is TGTGCCAGCAGTTCCCCACTAGCGGGCGTGGGAACCTACGAGCAGTACTTC. It translates to CASSSPLAGVGTYEQYF.

The chain is built from TRBV25-1 and TRBJ2-1; the match to TRBD2 covers 8 bases. CDR3 length equals 14 residues. Germline V CDR1 and CDR2: MGHDK, SYGVNS. Trimming cost V 7 bases and J 3 bases; bases outside gene matches: 5. In nucleotides, the CDR3 is TGTGCCAGCACAGGGCGGGAGGACTACAATGAGCAGTTCTTC. Translating it yields CASTGREDYNEQFF.

This clonotype was detected only a few times. J is TRBJ2-5 and V is TRBV20-1; D remains ambiguous. This CDR3 is 11 amino acids long. Germline CDR1 is DFQATT and CDR2 is SNEGSKA (reference sequence). Trimming removed 7 bases from V and 2 bases from J, with 8 bases in between. CDR3 sequence (DNA): TGCAGTGTATCAGGACAAGAGACCCAGTACTTC. It specifies CSVSGQETQYF.

The chain couples TRBV7-2 to TRBJ2-3; 7 nucleotides match TRBD2. The germline V gene encodes CDR1 SGHTA and CDR2 FQGNSA. The CDR3 is 15 amino acids. Germline trimming cut 3 bases from V and 1 base from J; bases unmatched to any gene: 4. CDR3 sequence (DNA): TGTGCCAGCAGCTTTCAGGGAGGGGGCACAGATACGCAGTATTTT. It yields the protein CASSFQGGGTDTQYF.

This clonotype was seen more than once but under ten times. The gene calls are TRBV7-9 and TRBJ2-7; D is ambiguous. Trimming removed 1 base from V and 6 bases from J, with 10 bases in between. The CDR3 spans 13 residues. In germline, CDR1 is SEHNR, CDR2 FQNEAQ (reference sequence). CDR3 protein: CASSLGLLREQYF. As DNA, the CDR3 is TGTGCCAGCAGCTTAGGTCTATTGCGCGAGCAGTACTTC.

This clonotype was detected only once. The gene calls are TRBV28 and TRBJ2-7; TRBD1 aligns across 7 bases. V lost 2 bases to trimming and J lost 2 bases; unmatched junction nucleotides: 6. The CDR3 length is 15 residues. CDR1 and CDR2 (germline): MDHEN, SYDVKM. The CDR3 here is CASSLADRIAYEQYF. CDR3 nucleotide sequence: TGTGCCAGCAGTTTAGCGGACAGGATAGCCTACGAGCAGTACTTC.

This clonotype was detected only a few times. V usage is TRBV5-1 and J usage is TRBJ2-3, with 9 positions matching TRBD2. With V trimmed by 0 bases and J by 4 bases, 6 bases remained unmatched. Germline CDR1 and CDR2: SGHRS and YFSETQ. This CDR3 is 16 amino acids long. The CDR3 protein is CASSLELAGAADTQYF. The DNA for the CDR3 is TGCGCCAGCAGCTTGGAGTTAGCGGGAGCGGCAGATACGCAGTATTTT.

The chain has TRBV20-1 and TRBJ2-5, with 8 bases matching TRBD2. The last part of the DNA fits TRBJ2-7 better; the J call may be wrong. This CDR3 spans 15 amino acids. Germline V gene lookup returns CDR1 DFQATT and CDR2 SNEGSKA (reference sequence). The CDR3 protein is CSARARIAGTYEQYF. In DNA, the CDR3 is TGCAGTGCTAGAGCCCGGATAGCGGGAACCTACGAGCAGTACTTC.

The chain links TRBV20-1 to TRBJ2-1; perhaps TRBD2 as D (5 bases). Per germline, CDR1 DFQATT and CDR2 SNEGSKA (reference sequence). There are 15 residues in the CDR3. V was cut by 3 bases and J by 6 bases, with 18 bases left in between. The CDR3 coding sequence is TGCAGTGCTAGGGGTGTTGTAGCGAGGAGCAATGAGCAGTTCTTC. Translating gives CSARGVVARSNEQFF.

This sequence joins TRBV29-1 and TRBJ2-7; 7 bases match TRBD2. Gene TRBJ2-1 matches the end of the DNA better, so the J call may be wrong. In germline, CDR1 is SQVTM, CDR2 ANQGSEA. CDR3 length equals 14 residues. This CDR3 reads CSVDVTSAHNEQFF. Here the CDR3 DNA reads TGCAGCGTTGACGTCACTAGCGCGCACAATGAGCAGTTCTTC.

The chain is built from TRBV4-1 and TRBJ2-7; D uncertain. Trimming removed 1 base at V and 0 bases at J, with 13 bases between. Germline V gene data show CDR1 as MGHRA and CDR2 as YSYEKL. The CDR3 runs to 16 residues. This CDR3 is CASSQVPTLDSYEQYF. CDR3 nucleotides: TGCGCCAGCAGCCAAGTACCCACGTTAGACTCCTACGAGCAGTACTTC.

In the case of this clonotype: This sequence may be a read error, since a much larger clone differs from it by one base. V usage is TRBV29-1 and J usage is TRBJ2-7; D is perhaps TRBD2 (6 bases). V lost 3 bases to trimming and J lost 10 bases, with 16 bases between them. CDR1 SQVTM and CDR2 ANQGSEA come from the germline V gene. This CDR3 is 12 amino acids long. Here the CDR3 DNA reads TGCAGCGTTGAGACGGAGGGGCTCCCCCAGTACTTC. Its translation is CSVETEGLPQYF.

This clonotype was observed a single time. The chain has TRBV5-4 and TRBJ2-3; D ambiguous. CDR3 length equals 14 residues. The germline V gene has CDR1 SGHNT and CDR2 YYREEE (reference sequence). Trimming removed 1 base at V and 2 bases at J, with 8 bases between. The CDR3 nucleotides are TGTGCCAGCAGCTTGCGGACCCTCACAGATACGCAGTATTTT. Translating gives CASSLRTLTDTQYF.

The rearrangement joins TRBV5-1 to TRBJ2-5; 7 bases align to TRBD2. The last part of the DNA fits TRBJ2-7 better; the J call may be wrong. In germline, CDR1 is SGHRS, CDR2 YFSETQ. There are 14 residues in the CDR3. CDR3 sequence reads: CASSGLRERDEQYF. CDR3 DNA: TGCGCCAGCAGCGGGTTGCGGGAGAGAGACGAGCAGTACTTC.